This T cell receptor (beta chain) was observed in a study of T cell responses to AZD1222 COVID-19 vaccine (dated by TCRdb to about 2021). Some background on the complete study: A total of 240 or so trial participants underwent TCR sequencing, of whom under 220 had received two doses of AZD1222 and around 26 had received two doses of the MenACWY control vaccine. Trial participants were enrolled by age into 18-55, 56-69 and 70-plus year subgroups, with 148, 28 and 57 TCR-sequenced participants respectively. Overall results and qualifications from the work: A significant rise in spike-specific TCR breadth and depth was observed after two AZD1222 doses relative to day 0 and relative to MenACWY recipients. Nearly half of unique spike-specific TCRs reportedly recognized epitopes outside regions mutated in the B.1.351 and B.1.1.7 variants. Because no samples from the day 14 peak response were available, repertoires could be characterized only after the peak T cell response. Most participants were white British and females outnumbered males, and the authors suggested that clonal diversity may have been underestimated. The 56-69-year group was small, and its depth increase did not reach significance, likely because of low power. Vaccine-associated CD4 TCRs spanned the whole spike protein, with dominant responses in regions 160-218 and 743-854. Only five or six AZD1222 recipients were SARS-CoV-2 seropositive at baseline, limiting conclusions about previously exposed vaccinees.

The CDR3 regions of human TCRbeta chains were analyzed by immunosequencing. As for how the authors treated the data: TCRs in the repertoires were compared against a reference library of SARS-CoV-2-specific TCRs that had been generated with the MIRA antigen-specificity platform. Breadth was defined as the fraction of unique TCRs that were SARS-CoV-2-associated, and depth was defined as the fraction of total T cells that were SARS-CoV-2-associated. Using the MIRA data, each spike-specific TCR was assigned both to the spike region to which the TCR was reactive and to a CD4 or CD8 class. Log10-transformed breadth and depth values were compared by one-way ANOVA with Sidak's multiple comparisons tests. In its TCRdb copy, this immuneACCESS table keeps in-frame sequences only and misses some clones. Where compared with another copy, unresolved V genes explain less than half of these, and the others have no known cause. V and J calls and clone size are those listed in that table; D and trimming were worked out from the DNA. Here the sample has some 150,000 clones; roughly nine tenths occur a single time. The ten largest account for 1.5% of the sample.

The CDR3 covers 12 residues, taking in both the cysteine and the phenylalanine. Only the CDR3 portion is preserved as DNA: 36 bases, with reading frame beginning at the first base. V is shortened by 6 bases, J by 4 bases, and the region joining them spans 9 bases. The time point label for this specimen denotes: about 28 days (+/-7) after the second vaccine dose. AZD1222 recipients whose second dose came at about 4 weeks and those whose second dose came at about 12 weeks were combined into one group, since spike-specific TCR depth and breadth did not differ between the two schedules. Vaccinee samples came from UK trials COV001 and COV002, including a single-blind randomized controlled phase 2/3 trial of AZD1222 (ChAdOx1 nCoV-19) in healthy adults. For TCRbeta chain sequencing, PBMC samples were collected from trial participants at day 0 and at day 28 after the second dose. Points on this clone: Its target antigen remains unknown. No base quality values were provided; no much bigger clone lies one nucleotide off.

The sample was peripheral blood, taken 28 days after the second AZD1222 dose. This receptor chain uses TRBV12-3 or TRBV12-4 and TRBJ2-5; a confident D gene designation cannot be given. The source of this sequence is an adult who received the AZD1222 COVID-19 vaccine. DNA sequence: TGTGCCAGCAGCGTATCGTCAGAGACCCAGTACTTC. Translated, this gives CASSVSSETQYF.